Listed below are T cell receptor beta chains from one sample, sequenced in a study of cytomegalovirus exposure and HLA in healthy donors. Method: immunoSEQ multiplex PCR; TCRdb's copy keeps in-frame clones and lacks some. The sample gives about 160,000 clones, 82% of which show up once; approximately 1.6% is in the top ten. The sample was PBMCs. These receptors were collected from a girl between 5 and 17 years old in good health and CMV-seropositive. Each CDR3 is given with its conserved first and last residue. D genes are given only for firm matches. Clone size is given for some rows only: seen once, a few or many times, or a class if the clone is expanded.

V	size	D	J	CDR3	DNA
TRBV7-2	-	-	TRBJ2-5	CASTPGHSQETQYF	TGTGCCAGCACCCCTGGACATTCCCAAGAGACCCAGTACTTC
TRBV13	-	-	TRBJ2-5	CASSLGLGGRMPQETQYF	TGTGCCAGCAGCTTAGGATTGGGCGGGCGGATGCCCCAAGAGACCCAGTACTTC
TRBV5-8	-	TRBD1	TRBJ2-3	CASSSGTGGAGSTDTQYF	TGTGCCAGCAGCTCCGGGACAGGGGGCGCTGGGAGCACAGATACGCAGTATTTT
TRBV28	-	TRBD1	TRBJ1-5	CASSPPGQGGLGNQPQHF	TGTGCCAGCAGTCCGCCGGGACAGGGGGGGTTAGGCAATCAGCCCCAGCATTTT
TRBV11-2	once	TRBD2	TRBJ2-1	CASRTLAGASYNEQFF	TGTGCCAGCAGGACACTAGCGGGGGCTTCCTACAATGAGCAGTTCTTC
TRBV19	-	TRBD1	TRBJ1-5	CASSMTRGWYNQPQHF	TGTGCCAGTAGTATGACCAGGGGGTGGTACAATCAGCCCCAGCATTTT
TRBV18	-	-	TRBJ2-2	CASSPPGSGGELFF	TGTGCCAGCTCACCACCGGGGAGCGGCGGGGAGCTGTTTTTT
TRBV19	-	-	TRBJ2-7	CASSIGSPDYEQYF	TGTGCCAGTAGTATAGGGAGCCCTGACTACGAGCAGTACTTC
TRBV29-1	-	-	TRBJ2-1	CSVVGVGQGKQFF	TGCAGCGTTGTTGGGGTGGGGCAGGGAAAGCAGTTCTTC
TRBV14	-	TRBD2	TRBJ2-3	CASSHDPGGTDTQYF	TGTGCCAGCAGCCACGACCCGGGGGGTACAGATACGCAGTATTTT
TRBV28	-	-	TRBJ1-2	CASSSLGGRYYGYTF	TGTGCCAGCAGTAGCTTGGGGGGGCGCTACTATGGCTACACCTTC
TRBV9	-	TRBD2	TRBJ2-1	CASSKGLAGSSYNEQFF	TGTGCCAGCAGCAAGGGACTAGCGGGAAGCTCCTACAATGAGCAGTTCTTC
TRBV18	-	TRBD2	TRBJ2-7	CASSPASGNVYEQYF	TGTGCCAGCTCACCAGCTAGCGGGAATGTCTACGAGCAGTACTTC
TRBV5-1	-	-	TRBJ1-4	CASSPVFNEKLFF	TGCGCCAGCAGCCCAGTGTTTAATGAAAAACTGTTTTTT
TRBV29-1	-	TRBD1	TRBJ1-2	CSVEDPGTGKYGYTF	TGCAGCGTTGAAGATCCTGGGACAGGGAAATATGGCTACACCTTC
TRBV6-6	-	-	TRBJ2-7	CASSYGSEYEQYF	TGTGCCAGCAGTTACGGTAGCGAGTACGAGCAGTACTTC
TRBV11-3	-	TRBD1	TRBJ2-7	CASSPTGDRGYEQYF	TGTGCCAGCAGCCCTACCGGGGACAGGGGATACGAGCAGTACTTC
TRBV6-5	-	TRBD1	TRBJ2-7	CASSYVGTGGDEQYF	TGTGCCAGCAGTTACGTCGGGACAGGGGGCGACGAGCAGTACTTC
TRBV19	-	TRBD2	TRBJ2-1	CASSIASGPPYNEQFF	TGTGCCAGTAGTATAGCTAGCGGGCCGCCCTACAATGAGCAGTTCTTC
TRBV19	few	-	TRBJ1-2	CASRRGGSYGYTF	TGTGCCAGTAGGAGAGGAGGGAGCTATGGCTACACCTTC
TRBV11-1	-	TRBD1	TRBJ1-1	CASSLAGTDTEAFF	TGTGCCAGCAGCTTAGCAGGGACAGACACTGAAGCTTTCTTT
TRBV25-1	-	TRBD2	TRBJ2-1	CASSDSGTSGSYNEQFF	TGTGCCAGCAGTGACTCCGGGACTAGCGGCTCCTACAATGAGCAGTTCTTC
TRBV2	-	TRBD1	TRBJ2-4	CASSMGQIAKNIQYF	TGTGCCAGCAGTATGGGACAGATAGCCAAAAACATTCAGTACTTC
TRBV6-1	-	-	TRBJ1-1	CATQEPVAEAFF	TGTGCCACCCAGGAACCGGTCGCTGAAGCTTTCTTT
TRBV23-1	-	-	TRBJ2-3	CASSPGCGGASATDTQYF	TGCGCCAGCAGCCCCGGGTGCGGGGGCGCGTCCGCCACAGATACGCAGTATTTT
TRBV5-1	-	-	TRBJ1-1	CASSLEGRYTEAFF	TGCGCCAGCAGCTTGGAGGGGCGGTACACTGAAGCTTTCTTT
TRBV2	-	TRBD2	TRBJ2-5	CASSELAGGSETQYF	TGTGCCAGCAGTGAACTAGCGGGGGGTTCTGAGACCCAGTACTTC
TRBV11-2	-	TRBD2	TRBJ2-1	CASSTPQLAGGRNEQFF	TGTGCCAGCAGCACGCCTCAACTAGCGGGAGGACGGAATGAGCAGTTCTTC
TRBV2	-	-	TRBJ2-7	CASSDPHSSYEQYF	TGTGCCAGCAGTGACCCCCACAGTTCCTACGAGCAGTACTTC
TRBV2	-	TRBD1	TRBJ1-5	CTSRGTGPKDQHF	TGTACCAGCAGGGGGACAGGGCCGAAGGACCAGCATTTT
TRBV2	-	-	TRBJ1-5	CASTPGSNQPQHF	TGTGCCAGCACTCCAGGTAGCAATCAGCCCCAGCATTTT
TRBV7-9	-	TRBD2	TRBJ2-1	CASSLPRGRYNEQFF	TGTGCCAGCAGCTTACCGCGCGGGAGGTACAATGAGCAGTTCTTC
TRBV27	-	-	TRBJ1-1	CASSLGGSGGTEAFF	TGTGCCAGCAGTTTAGGGGGCTCGGGGGGCACTGAAGCTTTCTTT
TRBV5-1	-	-	TRBJ1-2	CASSFDGYGYTF	TGCGCCAGCAGCTTTGACGGGTATGGCTACACCTTC
TRBV11-2	-	-	TRBJ2-7	CASSVEGGVSYEQYF	TGTGCCAGCAGCGTAGAGGGCGGGGTGTCCTACGAGCAGTACTTC
TRBV7-3	-	TRBD1	TRBJ1-1	CASSSGTGAEAFF	TGTGCCAGCAGCTCCGGGACAGGGGCCGAAGCTTTCTTT
TRBV28	-	TRBD1	TRBJ1-5	CASSSTGGYNQPQHF	TGTGCCAGCAGTAGTACAGGGGGATATAATCAGCCCCAGCATTTT
TRBV27	once	TRBD1	TRBJ1-1	CASSFDPGTGYTEAFF	TGTGCCAGCAGTTTTGATCCCGGGACAGGGTACACTGAAGCTTTCTTT
TRBV29-1	-	TRBD1	TRBJ1-1	CSSHGQGHTEAFF	TGCAGCTCCCACGGACAGGGACACACTGAAGCTTTCTTT
TRBV5-1	-	-	TRBJ2-7	CASSPRYSYEQYF	TGCGCCAGCAGCCCCAGGTACTCCTACGAGCAGTACTTC
TRBV10-3	few	-	TRBJ1-2	CAISDSVQGLWLDTF	TGTGCCATCAGTGACAGCGTCCAAGGCTTATGGCTGGACACCTTC
TRBV5-6	-	TRBD2	TRBJ2-5	CASSLGLAELQETQYF	TGTGCCAGCAGCTTGGGGCTAGCGGAGCTCCAAGAGACCCAGTACTTC
TRBV25-1	-	TRBD1	TRBJ2-7	CASSERQGAYEQYF	TGTGCCAGCAGTGAAAGGCAGGGGGCCTACGAGCAGTACTTC
TRBV5-6	-	-	TRBJ2-7	CASSLGLVREQYF	TGTGCCAGCAGCTTGGGACTAGTGAGGGAGCAGTACTTC
TRBV13	-	-	TRBJ2-1	CASSLGPALSSYNEQFF	TGTGCCAGCAGCTTAGGCCCAGCGCTAAGCTCCTACAATGAGCAGTTCTTC
TRBV6-1	-	TRBD1	TRBJ2-5	CASSGGQGRVETQYF	TGTGCCAGCAGTGGAGGACAGGGCAGGGTAGAGACCCAGTACTTC